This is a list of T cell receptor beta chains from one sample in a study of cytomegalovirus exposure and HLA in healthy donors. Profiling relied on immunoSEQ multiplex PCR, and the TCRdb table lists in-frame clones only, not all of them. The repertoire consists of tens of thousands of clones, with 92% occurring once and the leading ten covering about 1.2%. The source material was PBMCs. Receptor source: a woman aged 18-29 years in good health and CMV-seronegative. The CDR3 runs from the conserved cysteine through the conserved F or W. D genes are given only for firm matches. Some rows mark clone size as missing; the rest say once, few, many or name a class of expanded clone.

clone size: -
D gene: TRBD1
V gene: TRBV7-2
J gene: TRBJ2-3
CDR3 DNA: TGTGCCAGCAGCTCGCGACAGGGAGCAGATACGCAGTATTTT
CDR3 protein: CASSSRQGADTQYF

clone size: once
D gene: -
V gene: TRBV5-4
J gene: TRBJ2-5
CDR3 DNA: TGTGCCAGCAGCTTGGCGACCCAGGGGCAAGAGACCCAGTACTTC
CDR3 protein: CASSLATQGQETQYF

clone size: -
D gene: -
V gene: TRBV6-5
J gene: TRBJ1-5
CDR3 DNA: TGTGCCAGCGCCCGGGGGGCCAATCAGCCCCAGCATTTT
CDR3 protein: CASARGANQPQHF

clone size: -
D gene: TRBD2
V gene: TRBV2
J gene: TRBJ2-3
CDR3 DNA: TGTGCCAGCAGTGAAGCAGTGAGCGGGGGTTTTGTTGATACGCAGTATTTT
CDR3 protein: CASSEAVSGGFVDTQYF

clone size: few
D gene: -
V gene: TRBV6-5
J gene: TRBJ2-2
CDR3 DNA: TGTGCCAGCAGTTCATTGAACACCGGGGAGCTGTTTTTT
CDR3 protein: CASSSLNTGELFF

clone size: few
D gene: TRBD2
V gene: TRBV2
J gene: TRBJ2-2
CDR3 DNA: TGTGCCAGCAGTGAGTTGCTAGCGGGAATCACCGGGGAGCTGTTTTTT
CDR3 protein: CASSELLAGITGELFF

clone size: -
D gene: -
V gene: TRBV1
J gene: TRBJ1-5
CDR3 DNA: TGCACCAGCAGCCAAGGACAGGTTTGTCAGCCCCAGCATTTT
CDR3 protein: CTSSQGQVCQPQHF

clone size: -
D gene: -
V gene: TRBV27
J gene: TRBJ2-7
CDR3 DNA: TGTGCCAGCAGTTTGGGACTGCGGGGATACGAGCAGTACTTC
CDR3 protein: CASSLGLRGYEQYF

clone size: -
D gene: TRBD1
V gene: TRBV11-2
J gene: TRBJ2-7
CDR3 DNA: TGTGCCAGCAGCCATCAGGGGGAAGGGTTCGACGAGCAGTACTTC
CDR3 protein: CASSHQGEGFDEQYF

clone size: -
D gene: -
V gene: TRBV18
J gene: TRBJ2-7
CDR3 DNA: TGTGCCAGCTCACCTCCCGGGTGGCAGAGCTCCTACGAGCAGTACTTC
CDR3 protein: CASSPPGWQSSYEQYF

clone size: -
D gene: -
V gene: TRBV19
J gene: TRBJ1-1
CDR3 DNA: TGTGCCAGTAGTATTAGGACAGCGCTTTTGATGGAAGCTTTCTTT
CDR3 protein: CASSIRTALLMEAFF

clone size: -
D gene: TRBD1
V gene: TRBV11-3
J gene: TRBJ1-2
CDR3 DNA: TGTGCCAGCAGCCCCCCGGGACAGGGGGTGGGAGGCTACACCTTC
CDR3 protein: CASSPPGQGVGGYTF

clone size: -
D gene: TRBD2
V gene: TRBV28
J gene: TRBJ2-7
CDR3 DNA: TGTGCCAGCAGTGAACCTGTGGGGGGGGGTGACGAGCAGTACTTC
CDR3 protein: CASSEPVGGGDEQYF

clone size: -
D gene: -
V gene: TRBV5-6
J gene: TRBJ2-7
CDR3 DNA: TGTGCCAGCAGCTTGGGTCTCAGTGCATACGAGCAGTACTTC
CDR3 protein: CASSLGLSAYEQYF

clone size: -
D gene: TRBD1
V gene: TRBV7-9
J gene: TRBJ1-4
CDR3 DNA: TGTGCCAGCAGCTCCTGGACAGGGGGCCGTATGGTTGAAAAACTGTTTTTT
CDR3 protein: CASSSWTGGRMVEKLFF

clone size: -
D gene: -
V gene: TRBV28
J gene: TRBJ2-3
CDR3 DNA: TGTGCCAGCAGTTTAATTCCAGTCAGGGATACGCAGTATTTT
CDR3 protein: CASSLIPVRDTQYF

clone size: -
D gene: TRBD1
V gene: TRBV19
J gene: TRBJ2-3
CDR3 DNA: TGTGCCAGTAGTATTATCGGCAGGGGGCAGACAGATACGCAGTATTTT
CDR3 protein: CASSIIGRGQTDTQYF

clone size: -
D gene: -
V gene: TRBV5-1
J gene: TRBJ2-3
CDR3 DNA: TGCGCCAGCAGCCCCGGGGTCGGGGATACGCAGTATTTT
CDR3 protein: CASSPGVGDTQYF

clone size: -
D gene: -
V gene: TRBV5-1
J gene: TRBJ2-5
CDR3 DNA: TGCGCCAGCAGCTTGGTTCCCCCCGAAGGGGAAGAGACCCAGTACTTC
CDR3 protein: CASSLVPPEGEETQYF

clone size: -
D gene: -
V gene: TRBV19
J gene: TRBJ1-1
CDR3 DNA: TGTGCCAGTAGTATATCCAGGAACACTGAAGCTTTCTTT
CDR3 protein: CASSISRNTEAFF

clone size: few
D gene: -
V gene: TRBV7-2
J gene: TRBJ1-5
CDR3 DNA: TGTGCCAGCAGGCAATCAGGCAATCAGCCCCAGCATTTT
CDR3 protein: CASRQSGNQPQHF

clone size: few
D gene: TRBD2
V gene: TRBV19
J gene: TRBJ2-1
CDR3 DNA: TGTGCCAGTAGTATCGGGGGGGCGGCCTACAATGAGCAGTTCTTC
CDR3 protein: CASSIGGAAYNEQFF

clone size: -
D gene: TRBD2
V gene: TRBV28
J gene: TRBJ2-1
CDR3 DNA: TGTGCCAGCAGTTTAGCGGGAGTTCTAGGGCTGGGTGATGAGCAGTTCTTC
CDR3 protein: CASSLAGVLGLGDEQFF

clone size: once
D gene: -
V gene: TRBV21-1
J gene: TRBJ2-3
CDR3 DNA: TGTGCCAGCAGCAAAGACCCCACTAGCGCAAGCACAGATACGCAGTATTTT
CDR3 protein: CASSKDPTSASTDTQYF

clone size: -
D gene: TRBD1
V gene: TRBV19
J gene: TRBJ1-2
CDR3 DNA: TGTGCCAGTAGTAGGACGGGGGACAGCCGATACTATGGCTACACCTTC
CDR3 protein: CASSRTGDSRYYGYTF

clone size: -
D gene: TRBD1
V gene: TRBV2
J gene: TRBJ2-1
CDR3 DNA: TGTGCCAGCAGTTCGTTAGGGGACAGCCCCCGCAATGAGCAGTTCTTC
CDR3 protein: CASSSLGDSPRNEQFF

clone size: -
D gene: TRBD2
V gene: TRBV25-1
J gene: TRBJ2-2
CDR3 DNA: TGTGCCAGCAGTGGGCGGGGGTTATCAGCGGGGACCCCCGGGGAGCTGTTTTTT
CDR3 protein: CASSGRGLSAGTPGELFF

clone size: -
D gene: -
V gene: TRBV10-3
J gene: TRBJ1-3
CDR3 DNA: TGTGCCATCAGTGAGGCACCGGGACAAATCTCTGGAAACACCATATATTTT
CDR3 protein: CAISEAPGQISGNTIYF

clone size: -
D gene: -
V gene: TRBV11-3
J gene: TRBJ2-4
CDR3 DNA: TGTGCCAGCAGCTATTACAGGGCTGGGGCCAAAAACATTCAGTACTTC
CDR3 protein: CASSYYRAGAKNIQYF

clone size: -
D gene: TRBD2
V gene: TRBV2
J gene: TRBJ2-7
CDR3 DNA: TGTGCCATCACCCTCCTAGGCGGGGGAACCTACGAGCAGTACTTC
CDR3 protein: CAITLLGGGTYEQYF

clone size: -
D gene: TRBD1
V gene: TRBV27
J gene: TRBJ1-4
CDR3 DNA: TGTGCCAGCAGCCCAAGGGGGGAGACAGGGTTCAATGAAAAACTGTTTTTT
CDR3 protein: CASSPRGETGFNEKLFF

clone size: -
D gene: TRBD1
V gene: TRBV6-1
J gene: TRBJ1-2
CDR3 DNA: TGTGCCAGCAGTGACGGGGACAGGGTCTATGGCTACACCTTC
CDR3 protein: CASSDGDRVYGYTF

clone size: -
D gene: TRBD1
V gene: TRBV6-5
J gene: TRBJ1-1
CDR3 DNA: TGTGCCAGCAGCGAACACAGGGGCCAAGCTTTCTTT
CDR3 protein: CASSEHRGQAFF

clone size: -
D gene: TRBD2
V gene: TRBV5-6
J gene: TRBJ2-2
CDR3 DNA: TGTGCCAGCAGCTTGGGACTAGCGGGGGTGACCGGGGAGCTGTTTTTT
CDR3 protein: CASSLGLAGVTGELFF

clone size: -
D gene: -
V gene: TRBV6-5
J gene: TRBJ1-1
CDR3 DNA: TGTGCCAGCGCCCTACAAATGGAGTGGAACACTGAAGCTTTCTTT
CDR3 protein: CASALQMEWNTEAFF